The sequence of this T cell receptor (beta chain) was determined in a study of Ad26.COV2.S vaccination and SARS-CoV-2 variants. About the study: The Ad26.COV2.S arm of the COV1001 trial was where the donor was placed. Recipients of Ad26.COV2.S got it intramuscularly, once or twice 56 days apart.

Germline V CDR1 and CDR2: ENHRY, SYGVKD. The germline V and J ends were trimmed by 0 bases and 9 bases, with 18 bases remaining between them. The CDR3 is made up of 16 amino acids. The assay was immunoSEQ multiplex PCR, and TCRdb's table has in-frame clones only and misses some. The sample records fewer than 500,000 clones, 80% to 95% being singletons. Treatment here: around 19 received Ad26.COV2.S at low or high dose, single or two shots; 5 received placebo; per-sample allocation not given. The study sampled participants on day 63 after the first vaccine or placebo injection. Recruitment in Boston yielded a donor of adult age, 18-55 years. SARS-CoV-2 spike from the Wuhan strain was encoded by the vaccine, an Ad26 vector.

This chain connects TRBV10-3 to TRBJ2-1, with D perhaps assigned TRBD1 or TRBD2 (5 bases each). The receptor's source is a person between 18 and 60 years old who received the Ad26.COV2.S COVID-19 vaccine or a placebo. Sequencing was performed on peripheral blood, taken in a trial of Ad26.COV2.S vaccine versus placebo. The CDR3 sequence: CAISESRTGFTGEQFF. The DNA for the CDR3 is TGTGCCATCAGTGAGTCTCGGACGGGATTCACAGGTGAGCAGTTCTTC.